These 24 T cell receptor beta chains came from one sample sequenced in a study of blood T cell repertoires in COVID-19. Sequenced by immunoSEQ multiplex PCR; TCRdb stores in-frame clones only, minus some. This sample yields about 41,000 clones, of which roughly four fifths are seen a single time; 30% to 40% belongs to the top ten. The specimen was peripheral blood. The receptors stem from a man aged 40-50 years with active or convalescent COVID-19.

This sequence joins TRBV10-3 and TRBJ2-2; a weak D match, TRBD2 (5 bases). Deletions cut 3 bases from V and 5 bases from J, with 7 bases between. Germline V gives CDR1 ENHRY, CDR2 SYGVKD. The CDR3 covers 13 residues. The CDR3: CAISDRGTGELFF. CDR3 nucleotides: TGTGCCATCAGTGACCGAGGGACCGGGGAGCTGTTTTTT.

The chain links TRBV7-2 to TRBJ1-5; D perhaps matches TRBD1 (5 bases). The V gene's germline CDR1 is SGHTA and CDR2 FQGNSA. The germline V and J ends were trimmed by 6 bases and 5 bases, with 11 bases remaining between them. The CDR3 is 13 amino acids. The CDR3 loop reads CASRSGLDQPQHF. The CDR3 DNA follows: TGTGCCAGCAGATCAGGGTTGGATCAGCCCCAGCATTTT.

To note about this clone: The junction does not match germline at one end; this may be a read error. Within the sample, other DNA sequences also encode this same CDR3. The chain recombines TRBV19 with TRBJ1-2; the match to TRBD1 covers 9 bases. The CDR3 sequence is 12 residues long. From germline, CDR1 is LNHDA and CDR2 SQIVND (reference sequence). CDR3 coding DNA: TGTGCTAGTAGTAACAGGGGGCTTGGCTACACCTTC. As protein: CASSNRGLGYTF.

The V call is TRBV7-6, the J call TRBJ1-2; 9 positions match TRBD1. This CDR3 region has 15 residues. V lost 2 bases and J lost 8; bases outside the gene matches: 9. Germline V lookup: CDR1 SGHVS, CDR2 FNYEAQ. This chain's CDR3 is CASSLRGTGSEGYTF. The CDR3 DNA reads TGTGCCAGCAGCTTACGTGGGACAGGGAGTGAAGGCTACACCTTC.

The chain carries TRBV15 and TRBJ1-1; TRBD1 agrees at 9 bases. There are 14 residues in the CDR3. V dropped 5 bases and J dropped 0; count of bases not matched to a gene: 1. Germline V gene data show CDR1 as LNHNV and CDR2 as YYDKDF (reference sequence). The CDR3, as DNA: TGTGCCACCAGCTGGACAGGGGTGAACACTGAAGCTTTCTTT. This gives the protein CATSWTGVNTEAFF.

This sequence joins TRBV4-1 and TRBJ2-1; TRBD2 agrees at 11 bases. The CDR3 extends over 17 amino acids. Germline CDR1 reads MGHRA; CDR2 reads YSYEKL. The J segment lost 8 bases and the V segment lost 0 bases, leaving 9 bases of the junction unmatched. CDR3 bases: TGCGCCAGCAGCCAAGATCCTAGCGGGGGGTCTGAGGATGAGCAGTTCTTC. Amino acids: CASSQDPSGGSEDEQFF.

V and J are TRBV5-4 and TRBJ2-3; 9 nucleotides align to TRBD1. Germline values: CDR1 SGHNT, CDR2 YYREEE (reference sequence). This CDR3 spans 15 amino acids. V dropped 0 bases and J dropped 3; count of bases not matched to a gene: 2. CDR3 in amino acids: CASSLVGQGTDTQYF. The CDR3 DNA reads as TGTGCCAGCAGCTTGGTGGGACAGGGAACAGATACGCAGTATTTT.

This rearrangement joins TRBV5-1 to TRBJ2-7; 12 bases are shared with TRBD2. The CDR3 loop spans 14 amino acids. Germline V gene lookup returns CDR1 SGHRS and CDR2 YFSETQ. After removal of 5 bases from V and 5 bases from J, the junction contained 5 bases not matched to a gene. In DNA form, the CDR3 reads TGCGCCAGCAGTGAACTAGCGGGGGGCCACGAGCAGTACTTC. As protein: CASSELAGGHEQYF.

The chain carries TRBV5-1 and TRBJ1-1; 8 nucleotides agree with TRBD1. The germline CDR1 and CDR2 sequences are SGHRS and YFSETQ. The CDR3 contains 15 residues. The J segment lost 3 bases and the V segment lost 0 bases, leaving 4 bases of the junction unmatched. The CDR3 loop reads CASSLVGQGYTEAFF. The CDR3 nucleotides are TGCGCCAGCAGCTTGGTCGGACAGGGCTACACTGAAGCTTTCTTT.

The V call is TRBV9, the J call TRBJ2-5; TRBD1 aligns across 9 bases. The CDR3 loop spans 14 amino acids. CDR1 SGDLS and CDR2 YYNGEE come from the germline V gene. The ends lost 4 bases at V and 4 bases at J; junction bases unmatched: 5. CDR3 loop: CASSPRTGVETQYF. The CDR3 bases are TGTGCCAGCAGCCCCCGGACAGGGGTAGAGACCCAGTACTTC.

The V call is TRBV5-1, the J call TRBJ2-1; 9 nucleotides line up with TRBD2. The CDR3 covers 15 residues. Germline CDR1 SGHRS, CDR2 YFSETQ. V gave up 0 bases and J gave up 9 bases; unmatched junction bases: 7. Here the CDR3 reads CASSLGRGGPTEQFF. The CDR3 region has the DNA TGCGCCAGCAGCTTGGGGCGGGGGGGCCCTACTGAGCAGTTCTTC. Looking up the rest from reference TRBV5-1 and TRBJ2-1 gives the full variable domain: KAGVTQTPRYLIKTRGQQVTLSCSPISGHRSVSWYQQTPGQGLQFLFEYFSETQRNKGNFPGRFSGRQFSNSRSEMNVSTLELGDSALYLCASSLGRGGPTEQFFGPGTRLTVL.

This clone was counted a single time. V gene TRBV24-1 combines with J gene TRBJ1-5, with a tentative D call TRBD1 (6 bases). V lost 4 bases, J lost 4 bases, and 10 bases lay in between. Germline V gives CDR1 KGHDR, CDR2 SFDVKD. CDR3 length: 14 residues. The CDR3 loop reads CATSESGVNQPQHF. CDR3 DNA: TGTGCCACCAGTGAGTCAGGGGTTAATCAGCCCCAGCATTTT.

The CDR3 here is CASGLAGSTQETQYF. DNA of the CDR3: TGTGCCAGCGGACTAGCGGGGAGTACCCAAGAGACCCAGTACTTC. This chain connects TRBV28 to TRBJ2-5; TRBD2 matches at 12 bases. Trimming cost V 8 bases and J 1 base; bases outside gene matches: 5. Germline V lookup: CDR1 MDHEN, CDR2 SYDVKM. CDR3 length: 15 residues. Full variable domain (missing parts from reference TRBV28 and TRBJ2-5): DVKVTQSSRYLVKRTGEKVFLECVQDMDHENMFWYRQDPGLGLRLIYFSYDVKMKEKGDIPEGYSVSREKKERFSLILESASTNQTSMYLCASGLAGSTQETQYFGPGTRLLVL.

The V call is TRBV7-3, the J call TRBJ2-3; TRBD2 aligns across 13 bases. The germline V gene encodes CDR1 SGHTA and CDR2 FQGTGA. J lost 3 bases, V lost 5 bases, and 2 bases had no gene match. The CDR3 runs to 15 residues. In DNA, the CDR3 is TGTGCCAGCAGCGCACTAGCGGGGGGGACAGATACGCAGTATTTT. It yields the protein CASSALAGGTDTQYF.

This rearrangement joins TRBV15 to TRBJ1-1, with TRBD1 matching 7 bases. V dropped 5 bases and J dropped 1; count of bases not matched to a gene: 4. CDR1 LNHNV and CDR2 YYDKDF come from the germline V gene (reference sequence). The CDR3 is 14 amino acids. The CDR3 DNA reads TGTGCCACCAGCCCGCGACAGGGGAACACTGAAGCTTTCTTT. As protein: CATSPRQGNTEAFF.

J is TRBJ1-2 and V is TRBV19, with a weak D call TRBD1 (5 bases). Trimming removed 9 bases from V and 3 bases from J, with 17 bases in between. Germline-derived CDR1 and CDR2 are LNHDA and SQIVND (reference sequence). The CDR3 runs 14 residues. The CDR3, as DNA: TGTGCCAGCCTCCTCAGGGAGGGCTACTATGGCTACACCTTC. Translation gives CASLLREGYYGYTF.

The chain recombines TRBV9 with TRBJ1-4, with 7 bases fitting TRBD1. The CDR3 extends over 15 amino acids. The germline gives CDR1 SGDLS, CDR2 YYNGEE. V dropped 3 bases and J dropped 0; count of bases not matched to a gene: 2. The CDR3 DNA sequence: TGTGCCAGCAGCGCCGGGACAGCAACTAATGAAAAACTGTTTTTT. Its protein is CASSAGTATNEKLFF.

The chain carries TRBV6-5 and TRBJ2-7; D remains ambiguous. This CDR3 is 12 amino acids long. Per germline, CDR1 MNHEY and CDR2 SVGAGI. V lost 6 bases and J 0 bases, leaving 6 bases between the germline ends. DNA for the CDR3: TGTGCCAGCAGCTGGCCCTCCTACGAGCAGTACTTC. Translated: CASSWPSYEQYF.

This clone appeared a few times. The genes are TRBV4-1 and TRBJ1-3; no firm D call. The CDR3 consists of 15 residues. Germline V gene sequence: CDR1 MGHRA, CDR2 YSYEKL. With 4 bases removed from V and 0 bases from J, the gap between germline ends came to 10 bases. The CDR3 here is CASSPESRSGNTIYF. The CDR3 DNA reads as TGCGCCAGCAGCCCGGAGAGCCGCTCTGGAAACACCATATATTTT.

The V and J genes are TRBV10-3 and TRBJ2-1; 8 bases match TRBD2. Trimming at V came to 4 bases and at J to 8 bases, leaving 13 bases not matched to a gene. The germline gives CDR1 ENHRY, CDR2 SYGVKD. This CDR3 has 16 residues. The CDR3: CAISATGGREGYEQFF. In DNA, the CDR3 is TGTGCCATCAGTGCCACCGGGGGCCGGGAGGGTTATGAGCAGTTCTTC.

J is TRBJ1-1 and V is TRBV19, with D possibly being TRBD1 (5 bases). CDR3 length: 13 residues. Germline CDR1 is LNHDA and CDR2 is SQIVND (reference sequence). The V end was cut by 6 bases, the J end by 1 base, with 9 bases between. The CDR3 DNA reads as TGTGCCAGTAGACGCGACAGGAACACTGAAGCTTTCTTT. Amino acids: CASRRDRNTEAFF.

This clone was recorded a few times. V and J are TRBV27 and TRBJ2-7; possibly TRBD1 for D (6 bases). Germline-derived CDR1 and CDR2 are MNHEY and SMNVEV (reference sequence). The germline V and J ends were trimmed by 7 bases and 2 bases, with 21 bases remaining between them. The CDR3 is 16 amino acids. The CDR3 nucleotides are TGTGCCAGCACCCTCACCTCCGGGACAACGGCCTACGAGCAGTACTTC. Translated: CASTLTSGTTAYEQYF.

This chain links TRBV9 with TRBJ1-2, with D unresolved. Trimming cost V 4 bases and J 6 bases, with 19 bases left between them. The CDR3 is 15 amino acids. Per the germline V gene, CDR1 is SGDLS and CDR2 is YYNGEE. CDR3 residues: CASSSLSSGSHGYTF. In DNA, the CDR3 is TGTGCCAGCAGCTCCCTGTCGTCGGGTAGCCATGGCTACACCTTC. Combining the CDR3 with reference TRBV9 and TRBJ1-2 gives the whole variable domain DSGVTQTPKHLITATGQRVTLRCSPRSGDLSVYWYQQSLDQGLQFLIQYYNGEERAKGNILERFSAQQFPDLHSELNLSSLELGDSALYFCASSSLSSGSHGYTFGSGTRLTVV.

The genes are TRBV9 and TRBJ1-3; 7 nucleotides agree with TRBD1. With V trimmed by 0 bases and J by 2 bases, 2 bases remained unmatched. Germline-derived CDR1 and CDR2 are SGDLS and YYNGEE. This CDR3 has 15 residues. CDR3: CASSVGQGPGNTIYF. In DNA form, the CDR3 reads TGTGCCAGCAGCGTAGGACAGGGTCCTGGAAACACCATATATTTT.